This entry is about one T cell receptor (beta chain). No antigen is known for it. Second doses were pooled across both intervals (about 4 or about 12 weeks). The data were produced by immunoSEQ multiplex PCR, yet TCRdb's version contains in-frame clones alone and is incomplete. The sample has 150,000 to 200,000 clones, 80% to 95% seen once. The data were obtained in a study of T cell responses to AZD1222 COVID-19 vaccine. Study results and limitations: Researchers report vaccine-associated CD4 TCRs spanning spike, with dominance at 160-218 and 743-854.

Germline CDR1 MDHEN, CDR2 SYDVKM. The germline V and J ends were trimmed by 6 bases and 0 bases, with 12 bases remaining between them. The CDR3 runs to 15 residues. The receptor comes from an adult who received the AZD1222 COVID-19 vaccine. Sequences were derived from peripheral blood, sampled 28 days after the second AZD1222 dose. The gene calls are TRBV28 and TRBJ1-5, with D possibly being TRBD1 (5 bases). The CDR3 DNA is TGTGCCAGCAGACCCGGGGGGAGTAGCAATCAGCCCCAGCATTTT. This gives the protein CASRPGGSSNQPQHF.